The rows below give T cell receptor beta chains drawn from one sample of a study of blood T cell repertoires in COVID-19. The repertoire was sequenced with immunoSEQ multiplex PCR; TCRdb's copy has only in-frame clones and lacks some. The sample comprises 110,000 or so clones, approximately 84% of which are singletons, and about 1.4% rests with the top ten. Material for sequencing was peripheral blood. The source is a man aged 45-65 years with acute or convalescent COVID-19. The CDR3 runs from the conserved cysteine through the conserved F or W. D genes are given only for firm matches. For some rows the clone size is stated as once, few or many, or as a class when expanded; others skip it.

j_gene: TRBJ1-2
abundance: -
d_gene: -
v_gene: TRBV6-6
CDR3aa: CASSYSAGGYTF
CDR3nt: TGTGCCAGCAGTTACTCGGCGGGTGGCTACACCTTC

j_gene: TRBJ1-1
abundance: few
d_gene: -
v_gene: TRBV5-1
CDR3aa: CASGVNSRGTEAFF
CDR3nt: TGCGCCAGCGGCGTAAACTCAAGGGGCACTGAAGCTTTCTTT

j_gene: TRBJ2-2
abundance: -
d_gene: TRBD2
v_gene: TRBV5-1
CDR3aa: CASSRETSGNTGELFF
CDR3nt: TGCGCCAGCAGTCGAGAGACTAGCGGGAACACCGGGGAGCTGTTTTTT

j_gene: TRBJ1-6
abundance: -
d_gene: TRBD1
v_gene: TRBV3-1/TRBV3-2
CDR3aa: CASSQGQAQGHLHF
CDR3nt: TGTGCCAGCAGCCAGGGACAGGCACAAGGGCACCTCCACTTT

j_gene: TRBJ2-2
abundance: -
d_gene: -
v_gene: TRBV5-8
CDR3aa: CASSLSLGSRLNTGELFF
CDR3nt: TGTGCCAGCAGCTTGTCGTTGGGGAGCCGCTTGAACACCGGGGAGCTGTTTTTT

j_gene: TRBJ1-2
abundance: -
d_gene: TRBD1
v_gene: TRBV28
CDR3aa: CASSLFGGSQGVIYGYTF
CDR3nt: TGTGCCAGCAGCCTATTTGGGGGGTCCCAGGGGGTTATCTATGGCTACACCTTC

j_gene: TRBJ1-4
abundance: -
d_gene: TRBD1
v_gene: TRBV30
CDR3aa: CAWSADRAIEKLFF
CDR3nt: TGTGCCTGGAGTGCCGACAGGGCTATAGAAAAACTGTTTTTT

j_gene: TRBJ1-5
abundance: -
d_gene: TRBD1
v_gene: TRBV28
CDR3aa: CASSGTGGIQPQHF
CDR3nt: TGTGCCAGCAGCGGGACAGGGGGCATTCAGCCCCAGCATTTT

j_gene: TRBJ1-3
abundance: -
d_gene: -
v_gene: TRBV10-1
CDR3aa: CASSDGRTGNTIYF
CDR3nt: TGCGCCAGCAGTGACGGCAGGACTGGAAACACCATATATTTT

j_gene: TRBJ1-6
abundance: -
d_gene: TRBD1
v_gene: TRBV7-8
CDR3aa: CASSLGGQGGSPLHF
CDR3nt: TGTGCCAGCAGCTTAGGAGGTCAGGGGGGTTCACCCCTCCACTTT

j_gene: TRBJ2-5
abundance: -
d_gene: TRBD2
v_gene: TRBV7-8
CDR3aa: CASSGPSGGVQTQYF
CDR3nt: TGTGCCAGCAGCGGGCCCAGCGGGGGGGTACAGACCCAGTACTTC

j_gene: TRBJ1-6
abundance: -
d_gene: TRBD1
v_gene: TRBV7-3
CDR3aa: CASSLRDRGNSPLHF
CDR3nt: TGTGCCAGCAGCCTACGTGACAGGGGTAACTCACCCCTCCACTTT

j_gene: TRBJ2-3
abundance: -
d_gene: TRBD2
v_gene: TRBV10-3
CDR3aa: CAISSGGLTDTQYF
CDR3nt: TGTGCCATCAGCAGCGGGGGCCTCACAGATACGCAGTATTTT

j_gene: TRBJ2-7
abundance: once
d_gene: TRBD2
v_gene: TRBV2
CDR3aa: CASRGLAGGRSYEQYF
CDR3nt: TGTGCCAGCAGGGGACTAGCGGGGGGACGCTCCTACGAGCAGTACTTC

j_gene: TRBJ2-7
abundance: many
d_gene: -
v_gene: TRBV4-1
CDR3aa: CASSPTHGGTTYEQYF
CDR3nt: TGCGCCAGCAGCCCCACCCACGGGGGAACGACCTACGAGCAGTACTTC

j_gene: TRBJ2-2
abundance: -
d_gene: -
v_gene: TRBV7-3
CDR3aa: CASSSGLNTGELFF
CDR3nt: TGTGCCAGCAGCTCGGGACTGAACACCGGGGAGCTGTTTTTT

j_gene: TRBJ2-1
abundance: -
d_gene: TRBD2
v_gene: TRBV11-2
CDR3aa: CASTSTWGTRVSPEQFF
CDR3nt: TGTGCCAGCACCTCCACATGGGGGACTAGAGTATCCCCTGAGCAGTTCTTC

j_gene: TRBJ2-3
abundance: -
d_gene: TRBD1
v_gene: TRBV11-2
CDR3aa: CASSRRGQGTDTQYF
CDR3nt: TGTGCCAGCAGCCGCCGGGGACAGGGCACAGATACGCAGTATTTT

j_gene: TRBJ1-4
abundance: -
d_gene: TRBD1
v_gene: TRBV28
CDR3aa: CASSHPETGVGEKLFF
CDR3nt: TGTGCCAGCAGCCACCCCGAGACAGGGGTAGGGGAAAAACTGTTTTTT

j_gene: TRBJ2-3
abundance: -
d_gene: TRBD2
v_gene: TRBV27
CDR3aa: CASSPGLAGGYTDTQYF
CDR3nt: TGTGCCAGCAGTCCCGGACTAGCGGGGGGCTACACAGATACGCAGTATTTT

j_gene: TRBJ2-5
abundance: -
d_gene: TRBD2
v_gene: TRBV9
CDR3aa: CASSVASGGAETQYF
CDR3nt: TGTGCCAGCAGCGTCGCCAGCGGGGGGGCCGAGACCCAGTACTTC

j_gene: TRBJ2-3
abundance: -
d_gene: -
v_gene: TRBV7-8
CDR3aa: CASTNRGGPSSTDTQYF
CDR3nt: TGTGCCAGCACCAACCGCGGGGGCCCCTCTAGCACAGATACGCAGTATTTT

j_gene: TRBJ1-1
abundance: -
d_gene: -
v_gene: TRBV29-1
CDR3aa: CSVVEGNTEAFF
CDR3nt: TGCAGCGTTGTCGAGGGTAACACTGAAGCTTTCTTT

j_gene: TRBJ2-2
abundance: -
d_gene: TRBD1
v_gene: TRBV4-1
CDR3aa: CASSQRGTGRSGELFF
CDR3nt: TGCGCCAGCAGCCAACGCGGGACAGGGAGGTCCGGGGAGCTGTTTTTT

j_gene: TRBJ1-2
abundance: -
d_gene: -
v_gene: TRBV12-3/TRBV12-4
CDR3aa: CASSLLSGNGYTF
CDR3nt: TGTGCCAGCAGTTTATTATCAGGGAATGGCTACACCTTC

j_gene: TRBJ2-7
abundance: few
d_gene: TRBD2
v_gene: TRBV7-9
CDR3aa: CASSRTGTISYEQYF
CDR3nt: TGTGCCAGCAGCCGCACGGGGACTATCTCCTACGAGCAGTACTTC

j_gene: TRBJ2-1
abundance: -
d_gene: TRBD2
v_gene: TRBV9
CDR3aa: CASSVASGAIYNEQFF
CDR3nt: TGTGCCAGCAGCGTAGCGAGCGGGGCGATCTACAATGAGCAGTTCTTC

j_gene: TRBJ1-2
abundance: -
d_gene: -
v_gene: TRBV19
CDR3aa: CASTTTNYGYTF
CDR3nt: TGTGCCAGTACAACTACTAACTATGGCTACACCTTC